The sequence of this T cell receptor beta chain was determined in a study of graft-versus-host responses after intestinal transplantation. Study-wide results and caveats: The marrow of recipients harbored GvH clones, and ileum or blood showed some of them first.

The CDR3 is made up of 12 amino acids. Per germline, CDR1 LGHNA and CDR2 YSLEER. V lost 5 bases, J lost 8 bases, and 3 bases stayed unmatched. Sequencing was performed with immunoSEQ multiplex PCR; in TCRdb, only in-frame clones are kept and a portion is missing. The sample includes 15,000 to 20,000 clones, around 90% of them seen just once. Regarding this clone: Its antigen is unknown.

The genes are TRBV4-3 and TRBJ1-2, with 9 bases lining up with TRBD1. The sample here was PBMCs, taken approximately 56 weeks after transplant. This receptor was identified in a human patient who received an intestinal transplant, so some T cells may come from the graft donor. The CDR3 DNA reads TGCGCCAGCAGCGTGGACAGGGGAGGCTACACCTTC. It is translated as CASSVDRGGYTF.